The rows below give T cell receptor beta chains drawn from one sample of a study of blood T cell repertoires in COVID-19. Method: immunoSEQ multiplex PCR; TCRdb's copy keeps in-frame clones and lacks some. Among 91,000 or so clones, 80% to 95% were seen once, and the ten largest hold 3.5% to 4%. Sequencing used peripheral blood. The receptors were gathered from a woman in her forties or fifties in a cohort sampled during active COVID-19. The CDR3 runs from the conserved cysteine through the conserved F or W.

CASSQDRAAGSRGTQYF,17,TRBJ2-5,TRBV3-1/TRBV3-2
CASSLHPGYEQYF,13,TRBJ2-7,TRBV7-8
CASSHALLAGRTGELFF,17,TRBJ2-2,TRBV6-6
CASNSAGLHTEAFF,14,TRBJ1-1,TRBV19
CASSSTGETYGYTF,14,TRBJ1-2,TRBV28
CASLTQLGNGYTF,13,TRBJ1-2,TRBV12-3/TRBV12-4
CASRAGNTYDEQYF,14,TRBJ2-7,TRBV6-6
CSASPWTGSDYEQYF,15,TRBJ2-7,TRBV20-1
CASSLWGTSEQQFF,14,TRBJ2-1,TRBV5-4
CASSLQGNQETQYF,14,TRBJ2-5,TRBV5-1
CASSDSPGLSGQETQYF,17,TRBJ2-5,TRBV6-4
CASSARLAGDVRETQYF,17,TRBJ2-5,TRBV13
CASSYSGTEQYF,12,TRBJ2-7,TRBV6-5
CSVRRRENEQYF,12,TRBJ2-7,TRBV29-1
CASRLTGGRYNEQFF,15,TRBJ2-1,TRBV6-5
CASRTTGGVGNTIYF,15,TRBJ1-3,TRBV28
CASSPRTSGRATDTQYF,17,TRBJ2-3,TRBV7-9
CASSTDRDSQLPYSNQPQHF,20,TRBJ1-5,TRBV7-3
CASSADRGSYTF,12,TRBJ1-2,TRBV28
CASTRSGRGYNEQFF,15,TRBJ2-1,TRBV11-2
CASSQDLLTPGNQPQHF,17,TRBJ1-5,TRBV3-1/TRBV3-2
CASAGLYGYTF,11,TRBJ1-2,TRBV28